What follows are 26 T cell receptor beta chains derived from one specimen sequenced in a study of CD4 T cells in relation to SARS-CoV-2 and coronaviruses. Unexposed donor CD4+ T cells date from about 2011-2018, before the COVID-19 pandemic. The cells were cultured for under twelve days before CD4+ T cells were isolated. Libraries were prepared by immunoSEQ multiplex PCR; TCRdb keeps only in-frame clonotypes and omits some of them. The table includes 28,000 or so clones, about four fifths detected once. Their specific antigens are unknown. Specimen: CD4+ T cells from PBMCs, cultured in vitro. The source is a human donor in good health.

The genes are TRBV3-1 (or the pseudogene TRBV3-2) and TRBJ2-4; D remains unclear. Trimming stripped 0 bases from V and 2 bases from J, with 17 bases between. Germline CDR1 LGHDT, CDR2 YNNKEL (reference sequence). The CDR3 has 18 amino acids. The CDR3 reads CASSQESPVRVTKNIQYF. Here the CDR3 DNA reads TGTGCCAGCAGCCAAGAGTCGCCGGTGCGAGTGACCAAAAACATTCAGTACTTC.

The genes are TRBV7-9 and TRBJ1-3; 8 positions agree with TRBD1. The CDR3 consists of 16 residues. J lost 0 bases, V lost 1 base, and 2 bases had no gene match. From germline, CDR1 is SEHNR and CDR2 FQNEAQ (reference sequence). For the CDR3, the DNA is TGTGCCAGCAGCTTAGGGGACAGGTTCTCTGGAAACACCATATATTTT. Its translation: CASSLGDRFSGNTIYF.

This clone was seen only a few times. CDR3 nucleotides: TGTGCCTGGAGTCCACTAGCCGGAGTGGGATCACCCCTCCACTTT. This sequence encodes CAWSPLAGVGSPLHF. This chain connects TRBV30 to TRBJ1-6; D uncertain. The germline V gene has CDR1 GTSNPN and CDR2 SVGIG (reference sequence). V lost 2 bases, J lost 10 bases, and 18 bases lay in between. CDR3 length equals 15 residues.

As DNA, the CDR3 is TGCGCCAGCAGCCAACCCCGGGCATCAGATACGCAGTATTTT. Residues: CASSQPRASDTQYF. The V and J genes are TRBV4-1 and TRBJ2-3; D gene ambiguous. Trimming left V 2 bases short and J 4 bases short, with 10 bases between. This CDR3 has 14 amino acids. Germline V CDR1 and CDR2: MGHRA, YSYEKL.

This chain connects TRBV5-1 to TRBJ2-7; TRBD1 agrees at 8 bases. Germline CDR1 and CDR2: SGHRS and YFSETQ. Trimming removed 5 bases from V and 5 bases from J; junction bases left unmatched: 15. The CDR3 extends over 16 amino acids. For the CDR3, the DNA is TGCGCCAGCAGTGGGCGGACAGGGCGAGTCCCCGACGAGCAGTACTTC. It encodes CASSGRTGRVPDEQYF.

This clone was seen a few times. The gene calls are TRBV6-2 or TRBV6-3 and TRBJ2-2, with a possible D match to TRBD2 (6 bases). CDR3 size: 16 residues. Germline V lookup: CDR1 MNHEY, CDR2 SVGEGT. V was cut by 1 base and J by 4 bases, with 13 bases left in between. CDR3 DNA sequence: TGTGCCAGCAGTTACTTGGTGGGACTGCTCACCGGGGAGCTGTTTTTT. Translated, it gives CASSYLVGLLTGELFF.

The chain recombines TRBV11-2 with TRBJ2-7; D unresolved. This CDR3 contains 13 residues. Trimming shortened V by 1 base and J by 3 bases, and 7 bases separated the two germline ends. Germline lookup yields CDR1 SGHAT and CDR2 FQNNGV. The CDR3 here is CASSLAQIYEQYF. The DNA for the CDR3 is TGTGCCAGCAGCTTAGCGCAGATCTACGAGCAGTACTTC. Full variable domain (rest looked up from reference TRBV11-2 and TRBJ2-7): EAGVAQSPRYKIIEKRQSVAFWCNPISGHATLYWYQQILGQGPKLLIQFQNNGVVDDSQLPKDRFSAERLKGVDSTLKIQPAKLEDSAVYLCASSLAQIYEQYFGPGTRLTVT.

V and J are TRBV7-2 and TRBJ1-1, with D uncertain. Looked up from germline, CDR1 is SGHTA and CDR2 is FQGNSA. Trimming stripped 6 bases from V and 7 bases from J, with 9 bases between. The CDR3 extends over 11 amino acids. The DNA of the CDR3 is TGTGCCAGCAGGGCGGAGAGTGAAGCTTTCTTT. Protein product: CASRAESEAFF.

The chain employs TRBV4-1 and TRBJ1-1, with a possible D match to TRBD1 (6 bases). The germline V gene has CDR1 MGHRA and CDR2 YSYEKL. The CDR3 is 15 residues long. V was clipped by 1 base and J by 6 bases, with 15 bases between them. CDR3 region: CASSQGRGGWAEAFF. CDR3 sequence (DNA): TGCGCCAGCAGCCAAGGTAGGGGGGGGTGGGCTGAAGCTTTCTTT.

V gene TRBV30 combines with J gene TRBJ2-1, with 10 bases that match TRBD2. CDR3 length: 14 amino acids. The germline V gene encodes CDR1 GTSNPN and CDR2 SVGIG (reference sequence). V shed 5 bases, J shed 9 bases, and the junction held 10 bases outside the gene matches. The chain's CDR3 is CAWGNGLAATEQFF. Written as DNA, the CDR3 is TGTGCCTGGGGTAACGGACTAGCGGCTACTGAGCAGTTCTTC. Complete variable domain (other parts from reference TRBV30 and TRBJ2-1): SQTIHQWPATLVQPVGSPLSLECTVEGTSNPNLYWYRQAAGRGLQLLFYSVGIGQISSEVPQNLSASRPQDRQFILSSKKLLLSDSGFYLCAWGNGLAATEQFFGPGTRLTVL.

This clone was detected a few times. The V call is TRBV12-3 or TRBV12-4, the J call TRBJ1-5; TRBD1 might be the D (5 bases). This CDR3 comprises 12 residues. Trimming stripped 6 bases from V and 4 bases from J, with 7 bases between. The CDR3 DNA reads as TGTGCCAGCAGGGCAGGGAATCAGCCCCAGCATTTT. It specifies CASRAGNQPQHF.

This clone was counted only a few times. V gene TRBV2 combines with J gene TRBJ2-7, with 7 bases fitting TRBD2. Germline assignment: CDR1 SNHLY and CDR2 FYNNEI. V shed 5 bases and J 7 bases; nucleotides not matched to a gene: 11. CDR3 length equals 14 residues. CDR3 bases: TGTGCCAGCAGTCTCCTGGCGGGAGTAAGGGAGCAGTACTTC. Its translation: CASSLLAGVREQYF.

The chain joins TRBV14 to TRBJ1-4; the D is unclear. Between the trimmed V and J ends, which lost 1 base and 8 bases, there was a span of 11 bases. The germline V gene has CDR1 SGHDN and CDR2 FVKESK. This CDR3 is built from 14 residues. CDR3 nucleotide sequence: TGTGCCAGCAGCCAAGTAGGAGGGTACGAAAAACTGTTTTTT. Translation: CASSQVGGYEKLFF.

The chain employs TRBV7-3 and TRBJ2-3, with 10 bases matching TRBD2. Trimming took 5 bases from V and 3 from J; bases not matched to a gene: 17. CDR1 is SGHTA and CDR2 is FQGTGA in the germline V gene. The CDR3 contains 19 residues. CDR3 coding DNA: TGTGCCAGCAGCCTCCTTGGGGTGACTAGCGGGTTCGGTACAGATACGCAGTATTTT. Its translation is CASSLLGVTSGFGTDTQYF.

V is TRBV6-5 and J is TRBJ2-5, with D perhaps TRBD2 (6 bases). This CDR3 has 15 residues. Germline V gene data show CDR1 as MNHEY and CDR2 as SVGAGI. V lost 0 bases, J lost 10 bases, and 18 bases lay in between. Written as DNA, the CDR3 is TGTGCCAGCAGTTACTCGAGGGGTGGGGCGCGGGACCAGTACTTC. Translation gives CASSYSRGGARDQYF.

CDR3 residues: CAISETSGRETQYF. DNA for the CDR3: TGTGCCATCAGTGAGACTAGCGGGAGAGAGACCCAGTACTTC. J is TRBJ2-5 and V is TRBV10-3; 11 bases align to TRBD2. There are 14 residues in the CDR3. The germline V gene has CDR1 ENHRY and CDR2 SYGVKD. J was trimmed by 4 bases and V by 2 bases; bases with no gene match: 0.

This clone showed up just once. The chain combines TRBV7-2 with TRBJ2-5; maybe TRBD2 (6 bases). The CDR3 totals 14 residues. V gave up 5 bases and J gave up 5 bases, with 15 bases separating them. Per germline, CDR1 SGHTA and CDR2 FQGNSA. The CDR3 reads CASSGKEGVETQYF. In nucleotides, the CDR3 is TGTGCCAGCAGCGGTAAGGAGGGTGTGGAGACCCAGTACTTC.

The chain carries TRBV5-6 and TRBJ2-5; unclear D gene. The CDR3 has 12 residues. Deletions cut 2 bases from V and 4 bases from J, with 6 bases between. Germline CDR1 reads SGHDT; CDR2 reads YYEEEE. The CDR3 sequence is CASSLNRETQYF. As DNA, the CDR3 is TGTGCCAGCAGCTTAAATAGAGAGACCCAGTACTTC. The variable domain in full, with the rest retrieved from reference TRBV5-6 and TRBJ2-5, is DAGVTQSPTHLIKTRGQQVTLRCSPKSGHDTVSWYQQALGQGPQFIFQYYEEEERQRGNFPDRFSGHQFPNYSSELNVNALLLGDSALYLCASSLNRETQYFGPGTRLLVL.

This clone was observed once. V usage is TRBV6-5 and J usage is TRBJ2-1, with D unresolved. Germline CDR1 MNHEY, CDR2 SVGAGI. V was trimmed by 0 bases and J by 7 bases, leaving 1 base between them. This CDR3 comprises 11 residues. CDR3: CASSYSNEQFF. CDR3 coding DNA: TGTGCCAGCAGTTACTCGAATGAGCAGTTCTTC.

The gene calls are TRBV24-1 and TRBJ2-1; TRBD2 matches at 15 bases. The length of the CDR3 is 16 residues. Unmatched junction bases numbered 4, after V lost 4 bases and J lost 7 bases. Germline assignment: CDR1 KGHDR and CDR2 SFDVKD. The CDR3 sequence: CATSDPGLAGGNEQFF. In nucleotides, the CDR3 is TGTGCCACCAGTGACCCGGGACTAGCGGGGGGTAATGAGCAGTTCTTC.

The V call is TRBV7-3, the J call TRBJ2-7; D is possibly TRBD2 (6 bases). The ends were cut back, 5 bases at V and 0 bases at J, with 11 bases in the middle. Looked up from germline, CDR1 is SGHTA and CDR2 is FQGTGA. The CDR3 is 14 residues long. This CDR3 is CASSPRGGSYEQYF. Written as DNA, the CDR3 is TGTGCCAGCAGCCCCCGGGGAGGCTCCTACGAGCAGTACTTC.

The chain joins TRBV4-1 to TRBJ1-4; D possibly corresponds to TRBD1 (5 bases). Germline loops: CDR1 MGHRA, CDR2 YSYEKL. This CDR3 contains 14 residues. V lost 4 bases to trimming and J lost 6 bases, with 12 bases between them. The CDR3 DNA follows: TGCGCCAGCAGCCTAATGGGGACGGATGAAAAACTGTTTTTT. This translates into CASSLMGTDEKLFF.

CDR3 DNA: TGCAGTGCTAGAGATCCTGTTGGCTACACCTTC. Translating gives CSARDPVGYTF. This chain connects TRBV20-1 to TRBJ1-2; no firm D call. V dropped 0 bases and J dropped 7 bases, with 6 bases sitting between them. There are 11 residues in the CDR3. Per the germline V gene, CDR1 is DFQATT and CDR2 is SNEGSKA (reference sequence).

CDR3 protein: CASSEFSGTIEAFF. Here the CDR3 DNA reads TGTGCCAGCAGTGAATTCTCAGGGACAATTGAAGCTTTCTTT. The chain couples TRBV6-1 to TRBJ1-1, with D perhaps matching TRBD1 (6 bases). This CDR3 has 14 amino acids. V gave up 2 bases and J gave up 7 bases, with 14 bases separating them. Germline V lookup: CDR1 MNHNS, CDR2 SASEGT.

CDR3 region: CATSDSRTAGEQYF. The CDR3 coding sequence is TGTGCCACCAGTGACTCTCGGACGGCGGGCGAGCAGTACTTC. This chain links TRBV24-1 with TRBJ2-7; D possibly corresponds to TRBD2 (5 bases). Trimming left V 4 bases short and J 6 bases short, with 15 bases between. The CDR3 covers 14 residues. Germline assignment: CDR1 KGHDR and CDR2 SFDVKD.

The chain recombines TRBV7-2 with TRBJ2-2; D might be TRBD1 or TRBD2, each matching 6 bases. Trimming shortened V by 2 bases and J by 0 bases, and 10 bases separated the two germline ends. The germline CDR1 and CDR2 sequences are SGHTA and FQGNSA. The CDR3 totals 16 residues. The CDR3, as DNA: TGTGCCAGCAGCTTATTCGGGGGCGCGAACACCGGGGAGCTGTTTTTT. Encoded protein: CASSLFGGANTGELFF.